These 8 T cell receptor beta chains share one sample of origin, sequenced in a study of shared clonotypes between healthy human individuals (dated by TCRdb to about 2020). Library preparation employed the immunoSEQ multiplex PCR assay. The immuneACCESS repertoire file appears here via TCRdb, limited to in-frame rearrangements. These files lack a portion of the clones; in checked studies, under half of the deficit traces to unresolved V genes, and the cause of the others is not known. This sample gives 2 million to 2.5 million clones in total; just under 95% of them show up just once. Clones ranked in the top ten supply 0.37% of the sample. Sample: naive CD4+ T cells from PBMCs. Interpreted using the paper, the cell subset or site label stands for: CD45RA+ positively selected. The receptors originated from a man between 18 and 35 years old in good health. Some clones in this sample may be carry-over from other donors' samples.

For the CDR3, the DNA is TGTGCCAGCAGTGAAAACAGGGAGGTTACGTATAGCAATCAGCCCCAGCATTTT. As protein: CASSENREVTYSNQPQHF. The V call is TRBV6-4, the J call TRBJ1-5, with a possible D match to TRBD1 (6 bases). The CDR3 sequence is 18 residues long. Trimming stripped 3 bases from V and 0 bases from J, with 18 bases between. Germline V gene lookup returns CDR1 MRHNA and CDR2 SNTAGT.

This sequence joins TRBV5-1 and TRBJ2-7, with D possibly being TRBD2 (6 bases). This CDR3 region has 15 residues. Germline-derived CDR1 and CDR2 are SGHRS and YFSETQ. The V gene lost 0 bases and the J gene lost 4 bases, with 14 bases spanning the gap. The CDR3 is CASSLGREVRYEQYF. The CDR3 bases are TGCGCCAGCAGCTTGGGGAGGGAAGTTCGGTACGAGCAGTACTTC. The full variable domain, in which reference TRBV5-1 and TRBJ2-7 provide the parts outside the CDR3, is KAGVTQTPRYLIKTRGQQVTLSCSPISGHRSVSWYQQTPGQGLQFLFEYFSETQRNKGNFPGRFSGRQFSNSRSEMNVSTLELGDSALYLCASSLGREVRYEQYFGPGTRLTVT.

CDR3 sequence (DNA): TGTGCCAGCAGTGAAAAGTGGGAGGGCCGGGAGACCCAGTACTTC. Amino acids: CASSEKWEGRETQYF. The rearrangement links TRBV6-1 to TRBJ2-5; TRBD2 matches at 7 bases. The ends lost 2 bases at V and 5 bases at J; junction bases unmatched: 8. Germline V gives CDR1 MNHNS, CDR2 SASEGT. This CDR3 comprises 15 residues.

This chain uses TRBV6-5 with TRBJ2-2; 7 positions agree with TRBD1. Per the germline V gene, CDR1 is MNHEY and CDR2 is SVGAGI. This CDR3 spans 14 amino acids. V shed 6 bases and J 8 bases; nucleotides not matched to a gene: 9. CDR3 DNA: TGTGCCAGCAGCCTCCTAGGGGGCGAAGGGGAGCTGTTTTTT. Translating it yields CASSLLGGEGELFF.

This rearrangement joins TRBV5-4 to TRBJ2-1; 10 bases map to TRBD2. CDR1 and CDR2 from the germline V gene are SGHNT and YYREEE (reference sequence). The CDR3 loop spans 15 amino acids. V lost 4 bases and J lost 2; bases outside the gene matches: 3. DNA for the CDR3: TGTGCCAGCAGCCGTAGCGGGGGGACCTACAATGAGCAGTTCTTC. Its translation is CASSRSGGTYNEQFF.

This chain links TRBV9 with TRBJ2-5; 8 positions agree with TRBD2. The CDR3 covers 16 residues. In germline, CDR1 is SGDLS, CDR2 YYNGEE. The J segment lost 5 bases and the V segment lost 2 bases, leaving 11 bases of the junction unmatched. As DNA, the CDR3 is TGTGCCAGCAGCGTCGATAGCGGGATGTCCGGGGAGACCCAGTACTTC. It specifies CASSVDSGMSGETQYF.

CDR3 nucleotides: TGTGCCAGCGCGACGGCTAGCACAGATACGCAGTATTTT. Translation gives CASATASTDTQYF. The V call is TRBV28, the J call TRBJ2-3, with D unresolved. This CDR3 is 13 amino acids long. The germline V gene has CDR1 MDHEN and CDR2 SYDVKM. Trimming stripped 8 bases from V and 0 bases from J, with 9 bases between.

Written as DNA, the CDR3 is TGTGCCATCAGTGAGTCCAGCGGGAGTTGGTCAGATACGCAGTATTTT. This translates into CAISESSGSWSDTQYF. The chain is built from TRBV10-3 and TRBJ2-3; 8 positions match TRBD2. With V trimmed by 0 bases and J by 4 bases, 6 bases remained unmatched. Germline V gene data show CDR1 as ENHRY and CDR2 as SYGVKD. The CDR3 is 16 residues long.